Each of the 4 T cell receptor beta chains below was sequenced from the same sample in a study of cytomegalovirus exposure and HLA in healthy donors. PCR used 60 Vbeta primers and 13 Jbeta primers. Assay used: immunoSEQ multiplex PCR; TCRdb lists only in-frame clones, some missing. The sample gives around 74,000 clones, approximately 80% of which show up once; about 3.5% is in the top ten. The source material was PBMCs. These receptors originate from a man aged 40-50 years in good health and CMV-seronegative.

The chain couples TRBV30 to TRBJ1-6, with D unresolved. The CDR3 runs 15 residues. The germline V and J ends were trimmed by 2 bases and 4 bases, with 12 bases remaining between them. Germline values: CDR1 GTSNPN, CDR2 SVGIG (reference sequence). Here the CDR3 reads CAWSKDSAYNSPLHF. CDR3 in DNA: TGTGCCTGGAGTAAGGACTCGGCGTATAATTCACCCCTCCACTTT.

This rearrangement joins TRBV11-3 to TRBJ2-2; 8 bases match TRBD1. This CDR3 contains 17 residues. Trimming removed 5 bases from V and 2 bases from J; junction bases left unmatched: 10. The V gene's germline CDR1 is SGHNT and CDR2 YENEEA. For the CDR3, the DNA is TGTGCCAGCAGCCTAACCTCCGGGACAGGAAACACCGGGGAGCTGTTTTTT. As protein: CASSLTSGTGNTGELFF.

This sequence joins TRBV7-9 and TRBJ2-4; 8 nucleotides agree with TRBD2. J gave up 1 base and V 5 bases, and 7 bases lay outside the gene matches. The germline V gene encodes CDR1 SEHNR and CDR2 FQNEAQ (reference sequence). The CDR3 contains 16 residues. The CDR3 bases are TGTGCCAGCAGCCAACGGGGGGGCTTGGCCAAAAACATTCAGTACTTC. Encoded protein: CASSQRGGLAKNIQYF.

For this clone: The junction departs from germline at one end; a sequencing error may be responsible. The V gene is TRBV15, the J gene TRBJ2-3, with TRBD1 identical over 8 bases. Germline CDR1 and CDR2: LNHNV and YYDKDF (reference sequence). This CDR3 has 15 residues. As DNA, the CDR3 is TGTGCCACCAGAAGAGGAACAGGGGGTGAAGATACGCAGTATTTT. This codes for CATRRGTGGEDTQYF.